The clone carrying this TCR beta chain was recorded at least ten times. The source of the sample is a study of CD8+ T cells in alopecia areata. V lost 6 bases, J lost 0 bases, and 15 bases stayed unmatched. The CDR3 has 19 amino acids. The V gene's germline CDR1 is ENHRY and CDR2 SYGVKD. Following RNA extraction, reverse transcription yielded cDNA that acted as the sequencing template. TCRdb's copy holds only in-frame clones and misses some; the assay was immunoSEQ multiplex PCR. The sample includes 95,000 to 120,000 clones, about 60% of them seen just once. The genes are TRBV10-3 and TRBJ2-3; 10 nucleotides match TRBD2. The source is a human donor with alopecia areata. Sequenced material: NKG2D-low CD8+ T cells sorted from blood. The CDR3 DNA reads TGTGCCATCAGCGCGCCGGGGGCTAGCGGGAGTGTTAGCACAGATACGCAGTATTTT. This translates into CAISAPGASGSVSTDTQYF.